This record concerns one TCR beta chain sequence. A much larger clone differs from this one at a single base, so this may be a read error. The data stem from a study of response to subunit inactivated influenza vaccine. CDR3 length equals 15 residues. MiXCR, applied by TCRdb to the RT-PCR reads, yields one record per CDR3 protein. The repertoire holds around 570,000 distinct CDR3 sequences, with approximately 10% as singletons. Separately, the same data were catalogued under a study of T cells expressing NK-cell markers. Per that paper: 5'RACE template switching built TCR beta cDNA with unique molecular identifiers. All TCR beta repertoires analysed originated from sorted CD3+CD56+NKG2C+, CD3+CD56+NKG2C- and CD3+CD56-NKG2C+ T cells. Seven of the eight sequenced donors were HCMV-seropositive; one was seronegative. Dominant NKG2C+ clonotypes in about six donors made up about 1.0-7.0% of CD8+ T cells. HCMV specificity of expanded NKG2C+ T cell clones remained unclear.

The chain employs TRBV12-3 or TRBV12-4 and TRBJ2-1, with a tentative D call TRBD2 (5 bases). The TCR sequence derives from a man aged 50 to 59 who received an inactivated influenza vaccine. The specimen comprised PBMCs from blood, sampled on the day of vaccination. The CDR3 DNA follows: TGTGCCATCAGTGGAGGTGGCGGTCAATTGAATGAGCAGTTCTTC. Translated: CAISGGGGQLNEQFF.